The sequence of this T cell receptor beta chain was determined in a study of human T cells and chemical hapten exposure (dated by TCRdb to 2020 to 2023). With regard to the full study: For sensitization, 2% DPC in acetone was applied to a 2 cm by 2 cm area of upper inner arm skin. Patients additionally received weekly therapeutic DPC doses to the scalp throughout the approximately 25-week study period. Patch tests used Finn chambers with 0.01% DPC on the upper back, scored after 6 days by International Contact Dermatitis Research Group standards. Most of the patients in the cohort were female, and the cohort covered alopecia areata with under or over 50% scalp involvement, alopecia totalis and alopecia universalis. Libraries were pooled for sequencing, and per-sample TCR yields varied mainly because of small differences in library volumes within the pool. This study followed changes in the peripheral blood TCR repertoire in vivo during primary and secondary sensitization of alopecia patients to the hapten diphenylcyclopropenone (DPC). Blood samples were taken from patients before sensitization (week 0) and then at 2, 6 and about 24 weeks after DPC sensitization. Blood for TCR sequencing was provided by twenty-nine alopecia patients at one to four time points (pre-sensitization, 2, 6 and 24 weeks). Here is what the overall study found, with its caveats: After repeated subsampling, the strength of the expansion versus patch-test correlation and the threshold at which it became significant changed. All patients had alopecia, a presumed autoimmune disease, so their immune response might differ from that of healthy individuals. Patch test score was positively correlated with the number of PT1 expanded TCRs, with significance at thresholds 8, 16 and 32 but not at 4. Significantly more large CDR3 similarity clusters were formed by expanded TCRs than by pre-sensitization or healthy control sets, consistent with antigen-driven responses. The number of TCRs above 1 in 1000 frequency did not change with DPC sensitization; there was no evidence of global repertoire structure alterations.

Libraries were built with RACE. The listed sequencing device is NextSeq 500. During library preparation, unique molecular identifiers were attached to individual cDNA molecules so that TCRs could be counted quantitatively and reproducibly. From each blood RNA sample, both TCR alpha and TCR beta chains were sequenced. On the authors' methods: A median of around 100,000 TCRs per sample was observed, with a range of 23,224 to 690,600. The Decombinator software suite was used to annotate the V, J and CDR3 of the TCR reads. Every sample was subsampled to the same number of TCRs (28,000) for the PS versus PT1 abundance plots. Expanded TCRs were defined as absent before sensitization and observed at least eight times at the 2-week time point. The public sequencing data were trimmed at Q25 with fastp and processed into clonotypes with MiXCR by TCRdb, which kept only in-frame beta chains. Rows merge per CDR3 protein into single entries with the most common DNA and genes. These V and J calls are TCRdb output, not the study's own analysis. The sample includes about 360,000 distinct CDR3 sequences, with roughly 6.9% observed a single time. Clones ranked in the top ten supply 8.4% of the sample.

Comments on this clonotype: Its antigen remains unidentified. No qualities accompany the bases; no much larger clone lies one base away.

Interpreted using the paper, the time point label stands for: patch test 1, 2 weeks after DPC sensitization. The label giving this sample's treatment or condition can be read as: therapeutic diphenylcyclopropenone sensitization with weekly scalp DPC. Blood at each patch-test visit was drawn before the patch test was applied. Patients were eligible if aged 18 to 70, diagnosed with alopecia and judged suitable for DPC therapy, and pregnant patients were excluded. Total RNA was extracted from unfractionated whole blood that had been collected in Tempus Blood RNA tubes. The CDR3 runs 16 residues from the cysteine to the phenylalanine. The entry retains the CDR3 DNA only, 48 bases that are in frame from base 1. V drops 3 bases and J drops 2 bases, leaving 15 bases in between. Sequences SGDLS (CDR1) and YYNGEE (CDR2) are obtained from the germline V gene.

This receptor was identified in a woman aged 18-35 years with alopecia areata. Some clones in this sample may be carry-over from other donors' samples. The source was whole blood, collected in connection with sensitization to the hapten diphenylcyclopropenone (DPC). In this chain, TRBV9 is recombined with TRBJ2-1; TRBD2 is possibly the D segment (6 matching bases). The base sequence is TGTGCCAGCAGCGACGTGATAGCGGCCCCCTACAATGAGCAGTTCTTC. The encoded protein is CASSDVIAAPYNEQFF.